This is a list of T cell receptor beta chains from one sample in a study of shared clonotypes between healthy human individuals. Assay used: immunoSEQ multiplex PCR; TCRdb lists only in-frame clones, some missing. Of fewer than 550,000 clones listed, 75% to 80% are singletons. Sequencing was carried out using PBMCs. The receptors stem from a woman between 40 and 50 years old in good health. Some clones in this sample may be carry-over from other donors' samples. Each CDR3 is given with its conserved first and last residue. Fields, in order: J gene, D gene, V gene, clone size, CDR3 DNA, CDR3 protein. D genes are given only for firm matches. Clone size, where shown, is once, few, many, or a class for clones that have expanded.

j_gene: TRBJ1-5
d_gene: .
v_gene: TRBV28
abundance: .
CDR3nt: TGTGCCAGCAGTGCCTATAGGGGGGCCAATCAGCCCCAGCATTTT
CDR3aa: CASSAYRGANQPQHF

j_gene: TRBJ1-1
d_gene: .
v_gene: TRBV7-8
abundance: few
CDR3nt: TGTGCCAGCAGCTTCCGGGGGGCAAGTACGACAGACATGAACACTGAAGCTTTCTTT
CDR3aa: CASSFRGASTTDMNTEAFF

j_gene: TRBJ1-5
d_gene: .
v_gene: TRBV6-5
abundance: .
CDR3nt: TGTGCCAGCAGTGTGTCGGCTGTCTTTGCCCAGCATTTT
CDR3aa: CASSVSAVFAQHF

j_gene: TRBJ2-2
d_gene: .
v_gene: TRBV28
abundance: .
CDR3nt: TGTGCCAGCAGCCCGATATACACCGGGGAGCTGTTTTTT
CDR3aa: CASSPIYTGELFF

j_gene: TRBJ1-1
d_gene: .
v_gene: TRBV6-5
abundance: .
CDR3nt: TGTGCCAGCAGGCGGGGGGGGCGGAACACTGAAGCTTTCTTT
CDR3aa: CASRRGGRNTEAFF

j_gene: TRBJ2-7
d_gene: .
v_gene: TRBV7-9
abundance: .
CDR3nt: TGTGCCAGCAGTTTCGAGGCGAGGAGCTCCTACGAGCAGTACTTC
CDR3aa: CASSFEARSSYEQYF

j_gene: TRBJ1-1
d_gene: .
v_gene: TRBV2
abundance: .
CDR3nt: TGTGCCAGCAGTGAGGTCGCGGCTTACACTGAAGCTTTCTTT
CDR3aa: CASSEVAAYTEAFF

j_gene: TRBJ1-4
d_gene: TRBD1
v_gene: TRBV5-4
abundance: .
CDR3nt: TGTGCCAGCAGCCAGCCCGGGACAGGGGGCGAAAAACTGTTTTTT
CDR3aa: CASSQPGTGGEKLFF

j_gene: TRBJ1-5
d_gene: .
v_gene: TRBV27
abundance: .
CDR3nt: TGTGCCAGCAGTTTATCCGTGCCAGATGACAATCAGCCCCAGCATTTT
CDR3aa: CASSLSVPDDNQPQHF

j_gene: TRBJ2-1
d_gene: TRBD1
v_gene: TRBV11-2
abundance: .
CDR3nt: TGTGCCAGCAGCTCAATAACAGGGGTCTTGGATGAGCAGTTCTTC
CDR3aa: CASSSITGVLDEQFF

j_gene: TRBJ1-5
d_gene: .
v_gene: TRBV28
abundance: .
CDR3nt: TGTGCCAGCCAAGTAGGTGAAGGTTCCTATAGCAATCAGCCCCAGCATTTT
CDR3aa: CASQVGEGSYSNQPQHF

j_gene: TRBJ2-4
d_gene: .
v_gene: TRBV14
abundance: .
CDR3nt: TGTGCCAGCAGCCAAGAAGGGCTAGCCAAAAACATTCAGTACTTC
CDR3aa: CASSQEGLAKNIQYF